Listed below are T cell receptor beta chains from one sample, sequenced in a study of blood T cells in healthy people across ages. MiXCR, applied by TCRdb to the 5' RACE reads, yields one record per CDR3 protein. The repertoire holds more than 1 million distinct CDR3 sequences, with 40% to 55% as singletons. Specimen: blood. Receptors originate from a woman aged 60-75 years in good health. Each CDR3 is given with its conserved first and last residue. A D gene is named only where the DNA matches it firmly. Rows give clone size only sometimes, using once, few, many, or a class for an expanded clone.

clone size,D gene,J gene,V gene,CDR3 protein,CDR3 DNA
.,.,TRBJ2-5,TRBV4-2,CASSQGGDSQETQYF,TGTGCCAGCAGCCAAGGGGGGGACAGCCAAGAGACCCAGTACTTC
few,TRBD2,TRBJ2-5,TRBV14,CASSSGLAGGPIQETQYF,TGTGCCAGCAGTTCGGGACTAGCGGGAGGGCCGATCCAAGAGACCCAGTACTTC
.,.,TRBJ1-1,TRBV15,CATREGGTEAFF,TGTGCCACCAGGGAAGGGGGCACTGAAGCTTTCTTT
.,.,TRBJ2-7,TRBV29-1,CSASQRASYNEQYF,TGCAGCGCTAGTCAGCGGGCCTCCTACAATGAGCAGTACTTC
few,.,TRBJ2-7,TRBV21-1,CASLTNRVCSYEQYF,TGTGCCAGCCTGACCAACAGGGTCTGCTCCTACGAGCAGTACTTC
.,.,TRBJ1-1,TRBV12-5,CASGLVPGGRTEAFF,TGTGCTAGTGGTTTGGTACCGGGGGGGAGAACTGAAGCTTTCTTT
few,TRBD2,TRBJ2-3,TRBV27,CASSPRAGGDTDTQYF,TGTGCCAGCAGTCCTCGCGCGGGAGGGGACACAGATACGCAGTATTTT
few,.,TRBJ2-1,TRBV6-5,CASSYGASTYNEQFF,TGTGCCAGCAGTTACGGCGCGTCTACCTACAATGAGCAGTTCTTC
.,.,TRBJ2-6,TRBV24-1,CATSDSSWHSGANVLTF,TGTGCCACCAGTGATTCCTCTTGGCACTCTGGGGCCAACGTCCTGACTTTC
.,.,TRBJ2-5,TRBV12-3/TRBV12-4,CASRPGRVNNEQYF,TGTGCCAGCAGACCCGGGCGGGTTAACAATGAGCAGTACTTC
.,TRBD2,TRBJ2-4,TRBV20-1,CSATNPHGTSGTGAPQRTQYF,TGCAGTGCTACTAACCCCCATGGGACTAGCGGGACGGGGGCGCCCCAGCGGACTCAGTACTTC
.,.,TRBJ1-1,TRBV27,CASSLLGGATEAFF,TGTGCCAGCAGTTTATTGGGAGGGGCTACTGAAGCTTTCTTT
.,.,TRBJ1-2,TRBV29-1,CSTSQEAGHGYTF,TGCAGCACAAGCCAGGAAGCGGGCCATGGCTACACCTTC
.,.,TRBJ2-7,TRBV20-1,CSATGTRDTYEQYF,TGCAGTGCCACCGGGACAAGGGACACCTACGAGCAGTACTTC
.,TRBD2,TRBJ2-1,TRBV6-1,CASSEIAGAYNEQFF,TGTGCCAGCAGTGAGATAGCGGGAGCTTACAATGAGCAGTTCTTC
.,.,TRBJ2-7,TRBV9,CASSPLGVAGGPDHNEQYF,TGTGCCAGCAGCCCCTTAGGAGTAGCAGGAGGGCCGGACCACAATGAGCAGTACTTC
.,.,TRBJ2-2,TRBV24-1,CATSVAGELFF,TGTGCCACCAGTGTAGCCGGGGAGCTGTTTTTT
.,.,TRBJ2-5,TRBV5-1,CASSLGRQYQETQYF,TGCGCCAGCAGCTTGGGTCGCCAGTACCAAGAGACCCAGTACTTC
once,.,TRBJ2-7,TRBV27,CASITTGGTGPYEQYF,TGTGCCAGCATCACAACGGGAGGGACAGGTCCCTACGAGCAGTACTTC
.,TRBD2,TRBJ2-2,TRBV6-2/TRBV6-3,CASSYWRETGELFF,TGTGCCAGCAGTTACTGGCGGGAGACCGGGGAGCTGTTTTTT
.,.,TRBJ1-5,TRBV24-1,CATSDAGPHNQPQHF,TGTGCCACCAGTGATGCCGGGCCTCACAATCAGCCCCAGCATTTT
.,.,TRBJ2-3,TRBV20-1,CSASPDGVTFTDTQYF,TGCAGTGCTAGTCCGGATGGGGTCACATTCACAGATACGCAGTATTTT
.,.,TRBJ1-5,TRBV21-1,CASSPTDHKGQPQHF,TGTGCCAGCAGCCCGACAGACCACAAGGGTCAGCCCCAGCATTTT
.,TRBD2,TRBJ2-3,TRBV3-1,CASSRGRAGGPSTDTQYF,TGTGCCAGCAGCCGAGGGAGAGCGGGAGGGCCGAGCACAGATACGCAGTATTTT
once,.,TRBJ2-5,TRBV20-1,CSARETQQGGKTQYF,TGCAGTGCTAGAGAGACCCAACAGGGTGGGAAGACCCAGTACTTC
.,TRBD2,TRBJ2-5,TRBV14,CASSQVAGAWETQYF,TGTGCCAGCAGCCAAGTTGCGGGAGCCTGGGAGACCCAGTACTTC
.,.,TRBJ2-5,TRBV6-2/TRBV6-3,CASRQSASGGETQYF,TGTGCCAGCAGACAGTCAGCCTCCGGTGGGGAGACCCAGTACTTC
once,.,TRBJ1-1,TRBV5-4,CANSRETGQNTEAFF,TGTGCCAACAGCAGAGAAACAGGGCAGAACACTGAAGCTTTCTTT
.,TRBD2,TRBJ2-1,TRBV5-1,CASSWGTSGSEQFF,TGCGCCAGCAGTTGGGGGACTAGCGGGAGTGAGCAGTTCTTC
.,.,TRBJ1-4,TRBV3-1,CASSQGLGWNEKLFF,TGTGCCAGCAGCCAGGGACTTGGATGGAATGAAAAACTGTTTTTT
.,.,TRBJ2-5,TRBV2,CASSKGVGDQETQYF,TGTGCCAGCAGTAAGGGGGTTGGGGACCAAGAGACCCAGTACTTC
.,TRBD2,TRBJ2-3,TRBV6-2/TRBV6-3,CASKTSAGDTQYF,TGTGCCAGCAAGACTAGCGCAGGAGATACGCAGTATTTT
.,.,TRBJ2-7,TRBV27,CASSVWKGGEQYF,TGTGCCAGCAGTGTATGGAAGGGTGGCGAGCAGTACTTC
.,.,TRBJ2-7,TRBV10-3,CAISDRTQWEQYF,TGTGCCATCAGTGACAGGACCCAGTGGGAGCAGTACTTC
few,.,TRBJ1-5,TRBV27,CASSLSGGGDQPQHF,TGTGCCAGCAGTTTATCTGGCGGGGGGGATCAGCCCCAGCATTTT
.,TRBD2,TRBJ2-5,TRBV2,CASSDRTSGQETQYF,TGTGCCAGCAGTGATCGAACTAGCGGCCAAGAGACCCAGTACTTC
few,.,TRBJ2-4,TRBV7-2,CASSPRETLQYF,TGTGCCAGCAGTCCCAGGGAGACACTTCAGTACTTC
.,TRBD2,TRBJ2-3,TRBV7-6,CASSLTLAGRTDTQYF,TGTGCCAGCAGCTTAACCCTAGCGGGACGGACAGATACGCAGTATTTT
.,.,TRBJ2-1,TRBV29-1,CSVEETLRAAGNEQFF,TGCAGCGTTGAAGAGACTCTACGAGCGGCTGGGAACGAGCAGTTCTTC
.,.,TRBJ2-7,TRBV27,CASSDVPTAYEQYF,TGTGCCAGCAGTGATGTGCCTACAGCCTACGAGCAGTACTTC
few,.,TRBJ2-7,TRBV28,CATWGGGGLYEQYF,TGTGCCACATGGGGGGGCGGCGGGCTATACGAGCAGTACTTC
.,.,TRBJ1-1,TRBV20-1,CSARVRENTEAFF,TGCAGTGCTAGAGTACGGGAGAACACTGAAGCTTTCTTT
.,.,TRBJ2-2,TRBV7-6,CASSLEGGLGELFF,TGTGCCAGCAGCTTAGAGGGGGGGCTCGGGGAGCTGTTTTTT
.,.,TRBJ2-1,TRBV15,CATSRGRHDNEQFF,TGTGCCACCAGCAGAGGCCGACATGACAATGAGCAGTTCTTC
few,TRBD1,TRBJ2-1,TRBV20-1,CSAMGQGASNEQFF,TGCAGTGCTATGGGACAGGGGGCCTCCAATGAGCAGTTCTTC
.,TRBD2,TRBJ2-7,TRBV27,CASSPRLAEAGFSYEQYF,TGTGCCAGCAGTCCTCGTCTAGCGGAGGCTGGGTTTTCCTACGAGCAGTACTTC